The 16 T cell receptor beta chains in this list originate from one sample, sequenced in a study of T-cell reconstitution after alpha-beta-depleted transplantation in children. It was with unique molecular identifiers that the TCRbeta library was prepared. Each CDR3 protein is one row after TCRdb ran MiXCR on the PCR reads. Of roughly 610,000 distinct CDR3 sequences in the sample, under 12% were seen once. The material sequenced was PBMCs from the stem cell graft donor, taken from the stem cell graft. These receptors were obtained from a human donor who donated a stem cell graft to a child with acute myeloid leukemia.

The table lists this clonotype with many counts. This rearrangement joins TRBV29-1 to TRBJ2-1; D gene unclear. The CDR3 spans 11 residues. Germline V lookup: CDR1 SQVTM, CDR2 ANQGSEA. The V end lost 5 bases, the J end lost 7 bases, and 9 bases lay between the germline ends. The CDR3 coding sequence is TGCAGCGTTCCCCCCGGTAATGAGCAGTTCTTC. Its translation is CSVPPGNEQFF.

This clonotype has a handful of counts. In nucleotides, the CDR3 is TGTGCCAGTGCGGACCAAGATACGCAGTATTTT. This translates into CASADQDTQYF. The chain carries TRBV28 and TRBJ2-3; the D is unclear. Deletions cut 9 bases from V and 5 bases from J, with 9 bases between. Germline lookup yields CDR1 MDHEN and CDR2 SYDVKM. This CDR3 spans 11 amino acids.

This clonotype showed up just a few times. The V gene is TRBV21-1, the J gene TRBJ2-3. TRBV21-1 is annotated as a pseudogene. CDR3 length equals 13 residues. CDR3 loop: CANLTTSTDTQYF. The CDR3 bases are TGTGCCAATCTGACAACGAGCACAGATACGCAGTATTTT.

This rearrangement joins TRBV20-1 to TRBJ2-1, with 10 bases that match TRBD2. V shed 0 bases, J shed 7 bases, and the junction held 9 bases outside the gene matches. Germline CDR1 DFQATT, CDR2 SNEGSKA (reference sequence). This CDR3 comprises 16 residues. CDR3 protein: CSARDSSGRAMNEQFF. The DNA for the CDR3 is TGCAGTGCTAGAGATTCCAGCGGGAGGGCCATGAATGAGCAGTTCTTC.

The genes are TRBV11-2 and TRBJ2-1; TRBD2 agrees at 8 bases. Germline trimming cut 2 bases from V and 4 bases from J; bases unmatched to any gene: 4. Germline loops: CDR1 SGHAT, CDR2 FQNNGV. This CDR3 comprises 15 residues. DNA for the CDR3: TGTGCCAGCAGCTTATTAACTAGCGGTTACAATGAGCAGTTCTTC. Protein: CASSLLTSGYNEQFF.

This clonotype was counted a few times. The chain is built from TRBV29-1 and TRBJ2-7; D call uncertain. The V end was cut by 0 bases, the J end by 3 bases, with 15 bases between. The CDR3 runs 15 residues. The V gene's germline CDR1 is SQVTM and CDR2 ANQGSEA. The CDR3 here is CSVEERESPSYEQYF. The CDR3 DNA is TGCAGCGTTGAAGAGCGAGAGAGCCCAAGCTACGAGCAGTACTTC.

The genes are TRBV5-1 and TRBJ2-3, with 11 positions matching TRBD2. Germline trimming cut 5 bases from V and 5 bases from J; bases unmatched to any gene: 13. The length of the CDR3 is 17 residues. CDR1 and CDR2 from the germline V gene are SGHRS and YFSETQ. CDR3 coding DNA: TGCGCCAGCAGGTTTTCTTGGCTAGCGGGAGGTAGAGATACGCAGTATTTT. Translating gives CASRFSWLAGGRDTQYF.

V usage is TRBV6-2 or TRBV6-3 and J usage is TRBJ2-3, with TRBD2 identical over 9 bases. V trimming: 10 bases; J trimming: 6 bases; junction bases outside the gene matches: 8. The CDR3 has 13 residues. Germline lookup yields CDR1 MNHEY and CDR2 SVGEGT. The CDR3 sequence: CATRPSGVDTQYF. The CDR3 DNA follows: TGTGCCACCAGACCTAGCGGGGTCGATACGCAGTATTTT.

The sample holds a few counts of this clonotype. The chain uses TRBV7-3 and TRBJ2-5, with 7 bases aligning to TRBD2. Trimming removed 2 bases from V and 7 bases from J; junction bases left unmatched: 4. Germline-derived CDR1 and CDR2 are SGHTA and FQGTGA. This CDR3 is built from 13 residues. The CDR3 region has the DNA TGTGCCAGCAGCTTAGAGGCTAGCGGGACCCAGTACTTC. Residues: CASSLEASGTQYF.

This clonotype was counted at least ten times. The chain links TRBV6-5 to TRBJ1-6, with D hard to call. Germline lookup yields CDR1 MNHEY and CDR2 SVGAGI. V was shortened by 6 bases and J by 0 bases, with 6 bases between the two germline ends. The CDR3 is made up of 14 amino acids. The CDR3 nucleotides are TGTGCCAGCAGGCAGTTCTCCTATAATTCACCCCTCCACTTT. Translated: CASRQFSYNSPLHF.

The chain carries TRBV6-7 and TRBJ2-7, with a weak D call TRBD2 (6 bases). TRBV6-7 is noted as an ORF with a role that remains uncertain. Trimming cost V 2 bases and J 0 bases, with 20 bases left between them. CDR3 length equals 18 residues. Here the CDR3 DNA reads TGTGCCAGCAGTTACGGCCTTTTGGAGGGGCAGATCTCCTACGAGCAGTACTTC. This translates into CASSYGLLEGQISYEQYF.

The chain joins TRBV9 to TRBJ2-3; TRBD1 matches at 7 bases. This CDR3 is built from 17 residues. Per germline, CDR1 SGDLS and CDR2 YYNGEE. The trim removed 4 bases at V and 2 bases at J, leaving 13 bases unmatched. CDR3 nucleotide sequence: TGTGCCAGCAGCTTAGATGGACAGGCCCCTAACACAGATACGCAGTATTTT. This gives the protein CASSLDGQAPNTDTQYF.

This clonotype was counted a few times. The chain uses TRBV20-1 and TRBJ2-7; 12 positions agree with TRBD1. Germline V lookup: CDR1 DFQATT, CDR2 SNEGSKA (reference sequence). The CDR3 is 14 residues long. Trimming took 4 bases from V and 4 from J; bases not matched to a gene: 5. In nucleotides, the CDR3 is TGCAGTGCTAACTCGGGACAGGGGGCATACGAGCAGTACTTC. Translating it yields CSANSGQGAYEQYF.

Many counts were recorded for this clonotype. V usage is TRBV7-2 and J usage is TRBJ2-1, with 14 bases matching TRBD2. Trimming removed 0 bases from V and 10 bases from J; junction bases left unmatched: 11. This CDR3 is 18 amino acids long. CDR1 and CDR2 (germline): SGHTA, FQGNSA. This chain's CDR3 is CASSLAGTSGRGAREQFF. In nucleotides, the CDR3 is TGTGCCAGCAGCTTAGCGGGGACTAGCGGGAGAGGGGCCAGAGAGCAGTTCTTC. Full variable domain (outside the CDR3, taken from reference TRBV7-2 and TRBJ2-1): GAGVSQSPSNKVTEKGKDVELRCDPISGHTALYWYRQSLGQGLEFLIYFQGNSAPDKSGLPSDRFSAERTGGSVSTLTIQRTQQEDSAVYLCASSLAGTSGRGAREQFFGPGTRLTVL.

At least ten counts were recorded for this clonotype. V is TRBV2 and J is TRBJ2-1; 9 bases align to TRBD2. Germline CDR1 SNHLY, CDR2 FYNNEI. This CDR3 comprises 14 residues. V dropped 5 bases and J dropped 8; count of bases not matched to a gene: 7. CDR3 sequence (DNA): TGTGCCAGCAGTTCCGGGACTAGCCCCTATGAGCAGTTCTTC. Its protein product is CASSSGTSPYEQFF. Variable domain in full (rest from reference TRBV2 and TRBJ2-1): EPEVTQTPSHQVTQMGQEVILRCVPISNHLYFYWYRQILGQKVEFLVSFYNNEISEKSEIFDDQFSVERPDGSNFTLKIRSTKLEDSAMYFCASSSGTSPYEQFFGPGTRLTVL.

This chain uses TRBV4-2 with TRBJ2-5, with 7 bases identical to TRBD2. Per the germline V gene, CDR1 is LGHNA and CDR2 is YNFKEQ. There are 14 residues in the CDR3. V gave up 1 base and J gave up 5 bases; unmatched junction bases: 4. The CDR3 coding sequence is TGTGCCAGCAGCCAAGGGACTAGTGGTGAGACCCAGTACTTC. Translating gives CASSQGTSGETQYF.